The sequence of this T cell receptor (beta chain) was determined in a study of graft-versus-host responses after intestinal transplantation. Looking at the study overall: Uniformly, recipients were administered anti-thymocyte globulin induction with subsequent tacrolimus and steroids for about 3 years.

For this clone: Its antigen is as yet unknown.

Method: immunoSEQ multiplex PCR; TCRdb's copy keeps in-frame clones and lacks some. The sample contains around 88,000 clones, around 86% of which appear only once. Findings and caveats of the study: Researchers found GvH clones in recipient marrow, and some showed up first in ileum or blood.

The J segment lost 5 bases and the V segment lost 4 bases, leaving 2 bases of the junction unmatched. From germline, CDR1 is SGHNT and CDR2 YYREEE (reference sequence). This CDR3 is 15 amino acids long. The sample in question was unstimulated CD8+ T cells sorted from spleen or lymph node cells, obtained before intestinal transplant. The TCR sequence derives from a human donor who received an intestinal transplant. The chain is built from TRBV5-4 and TRBJ2-3; TRBD2 aligns across 15 bases. CDR3: CASSGLAGGQDTQYF. The CDR3 DNA sequence: TGTGCCAGCAGCGGACTAGCGGGGGGGCAAGATACGCAGTATTTT. Combining the CDR3 with reference TRBV5-4 and TRBJ2-3 gives the whole variable domain ETGVTQSPTHLIKTRGQQVTLRCSSQSGHNTVSWYQQALGQGPQFIFQYYREEENGRGNFPPRFSGLQFPNYSSELNVNALELDDSALYLCASSGLAGGQDTQYFGPGTRLTVL.